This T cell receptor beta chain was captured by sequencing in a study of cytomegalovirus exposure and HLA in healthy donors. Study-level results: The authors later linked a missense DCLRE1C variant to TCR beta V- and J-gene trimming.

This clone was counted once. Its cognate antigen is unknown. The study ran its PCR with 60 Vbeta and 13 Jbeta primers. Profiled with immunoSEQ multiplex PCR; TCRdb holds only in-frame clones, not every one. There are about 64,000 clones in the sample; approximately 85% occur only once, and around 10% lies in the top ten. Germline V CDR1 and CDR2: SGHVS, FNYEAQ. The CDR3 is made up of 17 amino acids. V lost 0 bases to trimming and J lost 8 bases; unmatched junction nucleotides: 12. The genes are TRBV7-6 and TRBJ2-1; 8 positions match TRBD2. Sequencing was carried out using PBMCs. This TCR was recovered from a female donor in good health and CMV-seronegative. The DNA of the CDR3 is TGTGCCAGCAGCTTAGCGTTCGGGAGGGAGGGCCGCGATGAGCAGTTCTTC. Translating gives CASSLAFGREGRDEQFF. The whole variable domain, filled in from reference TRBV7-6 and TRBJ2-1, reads GAGVSQSPRYKVTKRGQDVALRCDPISGHVSLYWYRQALGQGPEFLTYFNYEAQQDKSGLPNDRFSAERPEGSISTLTIQRTEQRDSAMYRCASSLAFGREGRDEQFFGPGTRLTVL.